Described below is a single TCR beta chain sequence and its context. This sample was taken from a study of blood T cells in healthy people across ages. The germline V gene encodes CDR1 DFQATT and CDR2 SNEGSKA (reference sequence). The V gene end was trimmed by 1 base and the J gene end by 8 bases; junction bases not matched to a gene: 22. The CDR3 runs to 19 residues. Together with a sample-barcoded 5' primer, a J-beta primer mix was included in a second PCR lasting roughly 6 to 12 cycles. One entry per CDR3 protein results from TCRdb running MiXCR on the 5' RACE reads. The sample lists approximately 800,000 distinct CDR3 sequences; roughly 24% were seen once. A further study also used this sample, focusing on T cells of mothers and their children.

The J gene is TRBJ2-1, the V gene TRBV20-1; 8 positions agree with TRBD2. The origin of this receptor is a boy between 5 and 17 years old in good health. The sequenced material came from blood. CDR3 sequence (DNA): TGCAGTGCTAGAGCACACCAGAAGGGTAGCGGGGTCCGGTCGGATGAGCAGTTCTTC. This gives the protein CSARAHQKGSGVRSDEQFF.